Listed here is a single T cell receptor beta chain. V was clipped by 6 bases and J by 8 bases, with 20 bases between them. CDR3 length: 15 residues. The germline gives CDR1 MDHEN, CDR2 SYDVKM. The entirety of the isolated RNA underwent reverse transcription, so expressed TCRB transcripts were sequenced. Measured with immunoSEQ multiplex PCR; TCRdb has only the in-frame clones, and not every one. The top ten hold under 0.02% of the sample, which has approximately 380,000 clones, around 15% seen once. These data belong to a study of beta chain features in type 1 diabetes. The receptor comes from a young woman in good health. The chain recombines TRBV28 with TRBJ1-5, with D possibly TRBD1 on 5 matching bases. Sequenced input: naive CD4+ T cells from blood. CDR3 in amino acids: CASSTPLGGTEPQHF. CDR3 sequence (DNA): TGTGCCAGCAGCACTCCCTTGGGAGGGACGGAGCCCCAGCATTTT.